The source of this T cell receptor beta chain is a study of CD8+ T cells in alopecia areata. Researchers gathered lesional scalp punch biopsies and peripheral blood from patients with alopecia areata. Sequencing used cDNA as its template, made by extracting RNA and reverse transcribing it. Libraries were prepared by immunoSEQ multiplex PCR; TCRdb keeps only in-frame clonotypes and omits some of them. The repertoire holds 95,000 to 150,000 clones, about 50% seen once, with about 10% in the top ten. As to this clone: Antigen unknown.

Study conclusions and caveats: Scalp lesions, especially in alopecia totalis/universalis, had higher clonality than normal scalp.

The CDR3 loop spans 15 amino acids. V shed 8 bases and J 6 bases; nucleotides not matched to a gene: 10. Germline V CDR1 and CDR2: LNHNV, YYDKDF (reference sequence). The clonotype comes from a human donor with alopecia areata. Sequencing was performed on NKG2D-low CD8+ T cells sorted from blood. V and J are TRBV15 and TRBJ2-3; 11 bases line up with TRBD2. The CDR3 DNA is TGTGCCACCGCTCGTAGCGGGGGGGCTTTCGATACGCAGTATTTT. It encodes CATARSGGAFDTQYF.